Included here is one TCR beta chain sequence, with context. The data derive from a study of T cells expressing NK-cell markers. Making the TCR beta cDNA relied on 5'RACE template switching with UMIs. One entry per CDR3 protein, without DNA, is what TCRdb gives after re-calling the 5' RACE reads. The listing contains hundreds of thousands of distinct CDR3 sequences. The CDR3 is 16 residues long. The gene calls are TRBV12-3 or TRBV12-4 and TRBJ2-5; the TCRdb D gene call, TRBD2, has no DNA to confirm it. Sequencing was performed on blood T cells: a sorted CD56 or NKG2C T cell subset, CD4+ or CD8+ T cells, or bulk PBMC T cells (not recorded which). The receptor was isolated from a woman between 18 and 75 years old in good health. This CDR3 reads CASSLMGLAAQETQYF.